The rows below give T cell receptor beta chains drawn from one sample of a study of blood T cell repertoires in COVID-19. The protocol was immunoSEQ multiplex PCR, while the TCRdb copy is restricted to in-frame clones and leaves out a portion. This table has over 60,000 clones, more than 75% appearing once. The sample was peripheral blood. Source of these receptors: a man in his 70s with active or convalescent COVID-19. CDR3s include the opening cysteine and the closing phenylalanine or tryptophan. The order of the fields is D gene, CDR3 length, V gene, clone size, J gene, CDR3 protein, CDR3 DNA. D genes are given only for firm matches. The size field is filled for only some rows; it gives once, few, many or a size class.

D gene: TRBD1
CDR3 length: 17
V gene: TRBV4-1
clone size: NA
J gene: TRBJ2-3
CDR3 protein: CASSQVRQGAGTDTQYF
CDR3 DNA: TGCGCCAGCAGCCAAGTGCGTCAGGGGGCGGGAACAGATACGCAGTATTTT

D gene: NA
CDR3 length: 15
V gene: TRBV5-1
clone size: NA
J gene: TRBJ1-5
CDR3 protein: CASSLGQGLNQPQHF
CDR3 DNA: TGCGCCAGCAGCTTGGGGCAGGGCCTTAATCAGCCCCAGCATTTT

D gene: NA
CDR3 length: 16
V gene: TRBV2
clone size: NA
J gene: TRBJ2-1
CDR3 protein: CASRTRISGSYNEQFF
CDR3 DNA: TGTGCCAGCAGGACCCGGATCAGCGGCTCCTACAATGAGCAGTTCTTC

D gene: NA
CDR3 length: 14
V gene: TRBV5-8
clone size: NA
J gene: TRBJ1-1
CDR3 protein: CASSLRELVTEAFF
CDR3 DNA: TGTGCCAGCAGCTTACGGGAACTGGTCACTGAAGCTTTCTTT

D gene: NA
CDR3 length: 12
V gene: TRBV6-5
clone size: medium-sized
J gene: TRBJ1-2
CDR3 protein: CASSYGGEGYTF
CDR3 DNA: TGTGCCAGCAGTTACGGGGGCGAGGGCTACACCTTC

D gene: NA
CDR3 length: 16
V gene: TRBV30
clone size: once
J gene: TRBJ1-5
CDR3 protein: CAWSVRGGFSNQPQHF
CDR3 DNA: TGTGCCTGGAGTGTCCGGGGGGGATTTAGCAATCAGCCCCAGCATTTT

D gene: NA
CDR3 length: 19
V gene: TRBV15
clone size: NA
J gene: TRBJ2-1
CDR3 protein: CATSRELINRASSYNEQFF
CDR3 DNA: TGTGCCACCAGCAGAGAATTAATAAACAGGGCTAGCTCCTACAATGAGCAGTTCTTC

D gene: NA
CDR3 length: 14
V gene: TRBV10-3
clone size: NA
J gene: TRBJ2-7
CDR3 protein: CAISSGGRAYEQYF
CDR3 DNA: TGTGCCATCAGTTCGGGGGGCAGGGCTTACGAGCAGTACTTC

D gene: NA
CDR3 length: 16
V gene: TRBV6-2/TRBV6-3
clone size: NA
J gene: TRBJ2-4
CDR3 protein: CASSYFGRSTKNIQYF
CDR3 DNA: TGTGCCAGCAGTTATTTCGGTCGATCGACCAAAAACATTCAGTACTTC

D gene: TRBD2
CDR3 length: 20
V gene: TRBV5-8
clone size: NA
J gene: TRBJ2-1
CDR3 protein: CASSLGRTSGNRGSYNEQFF
CDR3 DNA: TGTGCCAGCAGCTTGGGAAGGACTAGCGGGAACAGAGGGTCCTACAATGAGCAGTTCTTC

D gene: TRBD1
CDR3 length: 17
V gene: TRBV3-1/TRBV3-2
clone size: NA
J gene: TRBJ1-2
CDR3 protein: CASSQDTGTGLGHGYTF
CDR3 DNA: TGTGCCAGCAGCCAAGATACGGGGACAGGGTTGGGGCATGGCTACACCTTC

D gene: TRBD2
CDR3 length: 16
V gene: TRBV5-1
clone size: once
J gene: TRBJ2-3
CDR3 protein: CASSIGTSGITDTQYF
CDR3 DNA: TGCGCCAGCAGCATAGGGACTAGCGGGATCACAGATACGCAGTATTTT

D gene: NA
CDR3 length: 16
V gene: TRBV4-3
clone size: NA
J gene: TRBJ2-1
CDR3 protein: CASSQGTRDKGNEQFF
CDR3 DNA: TGCGCCAGCAGCCAAGGCACCCGGGACAAGGGCAATGAGCAGTTCTTC

D gene: TRBD2
CDR3 length: 13
V gene: TRBV6-5
clone size: NA
J gene: TRBJ2-3
CDR3 protein: CASTYAAGATQYF
CDR3 DNA: TGTGCCAGCACCTACGCGGCGGGAGCTACGCAGTATTTT

D gene: NA
CDR3 length: 13
V gene: TRBV19
clone size: NA
J gene: TRBJ1-1
CDR3 protein: CASSTRGVTEAFF
CDR3 DNA: TGTGCCAGTAGTACTCGGGGTGTCACTGAAGCTTTCTTT

D gene: NA
CDR3 length: 15
V gene: TRBV30
clone size: few
J gene: TRBJ1-1
CDR3 protein: CAWIPRTFRVTEAFF
CDR3 DNA: TGTGCCTGGATTCCAAGGACATTTCGGGTCACTGAAGCTTTCTTT

D gene: TRBD2
CDR3 length: 16
V gene: TRBV7-7
clone size: NA
J gene: TRBJ2-7
CDR3 protein: CASSSGLAGGPYEQYF
CDR3 DNA: TGTGCTAGCAGCTCCGGACTAGCGGGAGGGCCCTACGAGCAGTACTTC

D gene: TRBD1
CDR3 length: 15
V gene: TRBV10-3
clone size: NA
J gene: TRBJ1-6
CDR3 protein: CAIRRGQENNSPLHF
CDR3 DNA: TGTGCCATCAGACGAGGACAGGAGAATAATTCACCCCTCCACTTT

D gene: TRBD1
CDR3 length: 15
V gene: TRBV28
clone size: NA
J gene: TRBJ1-1
CDR3 protein: CASTATGAWGTEAFF
CDR3 DNA: TGTGCCAGCACCGCGACAGGGGCCTGGGGCACTGAAGCTTTCTTT

D gene: NA
CDR3 length: 13
V gene: TRBV6-5
clone size: NA
J gene: TRBJ1-1
CDR3 protein: CASSTAPNTEAFF
CDR3 DNA: TGTGCCAGCAGTACAGCCCCGAACACTGAAGCTTTCTTT

D gene: NA
CDR3 length: 11
V gene: TRBV19
clone size: NA
J gene: TRBJ2-7
CDR3 protein: CASSTGEAQYF
CDR3 DNA: TGTGCCAGTAGTACAGGGGAAGCGCAGTACTTC

D gene: NA
CDR3 length: 14
V gene: TRBV7-2
clone size: once
J gene: TRBJ1-1
CDR3 protein: CASSLAAVNTEAFF
CDR3 DNA: TGTGCCAGCAGCTTAGCGGCAGTGAACACTGAAGCTTTCTTT

D gene: NA
CDR3 length: 18
V gene: TRBV24-1
clone size: NA
J gene: TRBJ2-1
CDR3 protein: CATSDPRAGWQGLGEQFF
CDR3 DNA: TGTGCCACCAGTGATCCGCGGGCAGGTTGGCAGGGGCTGGGTGAGCAGTTCTTC

D gene: TRBD1
CDR3 length: 14
V gene: TRBV9
clone size: NA
J gene: TRBJ1-3
CDR3 protein: CASSGGQGGNTIYF
CDR3 DNA: TGTGCCAGCAGCGGCGGACAGGGGGGAAACACCATATATTTT

D gene: NA
CDR3 length: 13
V gene: TRBV19
clone size: NA
J gene: TRBJ1-1
CDR3 protein: CASRRRTGTEAFF
CDR3 DNA: TGTGCCAGTAGGCGACGTACGGGCACTGAAGCTTTCTTT

D gene: NA
CDR3 length: 15
V gene: TRBV5-5
clone size: NA
J gene: TRBJ1-5
CDR3 protein: CASSRLGGIGQPQHF
CDR3 DNA: TGTGCCAGCAGCCGCCTGGGGGGAATCGGTCAGCCCCAGCATTTT

D gene: TRBD1
CDR3 length: 17
V gene: TRBV4-1
clone size: NA
J gene: TRBJ2-5
CDR3 protein: CASSLYWDRTKQETQYF
CDR3 DNA: TGCGCCAGCAGCCTTTATTGGGACAGAACTAAACAAGAGACCCAGTACTTC

D gene: NA
CDR3 length: 14
V gene: TRBV5-4
clone size: NA
J gene: TRBJ2-1
CDR3 protein: CASSLAQANNEQFF
CDR3 DNA: TGTGCCAGCAGCTTGGCTCAGGCCAACAATGAGCAGTTCTTC